The source of this T cell receptor (beta chain) is a study of blood T cells in healthy people across ages. Study as a whole: When template switching was applied, about one barcoded beta molecule was captured per two T cells.

This clonotype was picked up a small number of times. Its antigen is undetermined. Study conclusions and caveats: Age advanced and TCR beta diversity per million T cells fell, roughly linearly.

A second about 7 to 12 cycle PCR used barcoded and J-beta primers. MiXCR, run by TCRdb on the 5' RACE reads, gives a single entry per CDR3 protein. The sample carries hundreds of thousands of distinct CDR3 sequences, around two fifths recorded once. The length of the CDR3 is 13 residues. From germline, CDR1 is SEHNR and CDR2 FQNEAQ (reference sequence). Trimming left V 7 bases short and J 5 bases short, with 13 bases between. Material for sequencing was blood. The chain couples TRBV7-9 to TRBJ2-3; possible D gene TRBD1, 6 bases. This TCR derives from a man of 80 years or more in good health. In nucleotides, the CDR3 is TGTGCCAGCAACCGACAGGTGGAAGATACGCAGTATTTT. This encodes CASNRQVEDTQYF.